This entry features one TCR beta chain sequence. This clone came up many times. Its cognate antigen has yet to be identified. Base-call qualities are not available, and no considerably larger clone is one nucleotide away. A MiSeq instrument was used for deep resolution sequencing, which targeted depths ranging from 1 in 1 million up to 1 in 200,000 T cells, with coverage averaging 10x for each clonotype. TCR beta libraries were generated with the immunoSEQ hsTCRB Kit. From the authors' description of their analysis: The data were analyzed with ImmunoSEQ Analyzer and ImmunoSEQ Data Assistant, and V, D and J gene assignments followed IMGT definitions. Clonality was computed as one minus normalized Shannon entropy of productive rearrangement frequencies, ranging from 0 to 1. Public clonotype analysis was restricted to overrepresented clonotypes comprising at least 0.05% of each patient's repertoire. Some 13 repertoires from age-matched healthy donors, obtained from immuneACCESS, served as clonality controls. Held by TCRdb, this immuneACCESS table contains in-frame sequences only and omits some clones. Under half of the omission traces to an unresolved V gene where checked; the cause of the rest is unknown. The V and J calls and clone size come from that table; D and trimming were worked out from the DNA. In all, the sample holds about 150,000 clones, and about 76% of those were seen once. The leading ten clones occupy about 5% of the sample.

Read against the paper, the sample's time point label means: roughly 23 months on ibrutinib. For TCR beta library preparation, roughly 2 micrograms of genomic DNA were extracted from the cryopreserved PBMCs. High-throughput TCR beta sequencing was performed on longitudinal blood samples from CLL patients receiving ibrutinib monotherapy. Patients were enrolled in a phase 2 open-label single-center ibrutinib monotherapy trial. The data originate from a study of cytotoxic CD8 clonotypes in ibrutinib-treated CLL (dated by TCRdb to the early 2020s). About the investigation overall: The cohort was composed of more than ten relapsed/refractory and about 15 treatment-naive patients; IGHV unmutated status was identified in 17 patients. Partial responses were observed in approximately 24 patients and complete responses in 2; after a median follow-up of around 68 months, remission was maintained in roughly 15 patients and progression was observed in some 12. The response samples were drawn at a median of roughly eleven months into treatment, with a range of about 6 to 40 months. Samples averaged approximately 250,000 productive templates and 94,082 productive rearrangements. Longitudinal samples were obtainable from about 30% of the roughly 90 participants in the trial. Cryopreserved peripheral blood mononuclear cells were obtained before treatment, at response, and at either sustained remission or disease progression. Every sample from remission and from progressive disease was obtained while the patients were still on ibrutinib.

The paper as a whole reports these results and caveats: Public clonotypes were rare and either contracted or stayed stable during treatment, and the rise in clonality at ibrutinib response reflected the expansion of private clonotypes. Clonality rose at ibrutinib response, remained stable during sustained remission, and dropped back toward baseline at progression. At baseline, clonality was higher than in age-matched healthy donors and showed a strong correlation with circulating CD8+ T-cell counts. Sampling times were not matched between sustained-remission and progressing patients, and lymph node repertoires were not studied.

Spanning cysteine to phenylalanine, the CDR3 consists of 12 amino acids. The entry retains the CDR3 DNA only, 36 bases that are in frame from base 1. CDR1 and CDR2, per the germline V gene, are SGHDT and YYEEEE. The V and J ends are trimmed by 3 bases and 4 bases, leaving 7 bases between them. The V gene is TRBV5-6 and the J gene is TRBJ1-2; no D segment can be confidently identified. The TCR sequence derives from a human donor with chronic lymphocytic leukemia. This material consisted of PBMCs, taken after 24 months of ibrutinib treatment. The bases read TGTGCCAGCAGCTACGGATCCTATGGCTACACCTTC. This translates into CASSYGSYGYTF. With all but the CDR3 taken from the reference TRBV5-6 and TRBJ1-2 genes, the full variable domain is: DAGVTQSPTHLIKTRGQQVTLRCSPKSGHDTVSWYQQALGQGPQFIFQYYEEEERQRGNFPDRFSGHQFPNYSSELNVNALLLGDSALYLCASSYGSYGYTFGSGTRLTVV.